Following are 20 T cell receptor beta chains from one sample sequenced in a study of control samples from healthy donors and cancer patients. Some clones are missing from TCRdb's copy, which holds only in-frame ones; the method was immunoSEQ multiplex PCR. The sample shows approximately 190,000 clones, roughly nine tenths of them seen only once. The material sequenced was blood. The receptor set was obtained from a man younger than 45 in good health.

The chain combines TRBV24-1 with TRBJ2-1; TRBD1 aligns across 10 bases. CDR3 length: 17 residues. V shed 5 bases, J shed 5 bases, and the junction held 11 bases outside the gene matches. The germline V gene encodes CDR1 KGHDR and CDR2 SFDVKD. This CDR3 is CATSALTGGRSDNEQFF. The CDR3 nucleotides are TGTGCCACCAGTGCCTTGACAGGGGGCCGATCCGACAATGAGCAGTTCTTC.

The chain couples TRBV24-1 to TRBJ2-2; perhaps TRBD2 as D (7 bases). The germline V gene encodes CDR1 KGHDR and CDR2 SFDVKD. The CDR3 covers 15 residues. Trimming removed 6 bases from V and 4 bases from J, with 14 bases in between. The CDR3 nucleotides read TGTGCCACCAGTAAGGCGGGGGCGGCCACCGGGGAGCTGTTTTTT. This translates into CATSKAGAATGELFF.

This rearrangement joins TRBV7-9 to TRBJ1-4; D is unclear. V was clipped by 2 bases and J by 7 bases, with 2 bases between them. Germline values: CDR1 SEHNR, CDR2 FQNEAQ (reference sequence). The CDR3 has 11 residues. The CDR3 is CASSLIEKLFF. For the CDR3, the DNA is TGTGCCAGCAGCTTAATTGAAAAACTGTTTTTT.

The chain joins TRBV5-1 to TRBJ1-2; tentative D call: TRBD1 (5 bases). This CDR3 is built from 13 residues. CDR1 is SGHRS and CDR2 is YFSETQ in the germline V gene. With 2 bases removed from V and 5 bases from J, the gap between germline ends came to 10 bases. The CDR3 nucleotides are TGCGCCAGCAGCTTTGAGGGGCGATATGGCTACACCTTC. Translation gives CASSFEGRYGYTF. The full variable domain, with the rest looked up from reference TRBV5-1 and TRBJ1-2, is KAGVTQTPRYLIKTRGQQVTLSCSPISGHRSVSWYQQTPGQGLQFLFEYFSETQRNKGNFPGRFSGRQFSNSRSEMNVSTLELGDSALYLCASSFEGRYGYTFGSGTRLTVV.

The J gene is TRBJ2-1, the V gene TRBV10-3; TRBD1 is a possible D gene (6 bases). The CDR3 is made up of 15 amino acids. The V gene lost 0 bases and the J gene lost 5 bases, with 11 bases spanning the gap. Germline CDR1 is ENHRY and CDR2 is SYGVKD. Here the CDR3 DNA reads TGTGCCATCAGTGAGTCGACGGACAGAAACAATGAGCAGTTCTTC. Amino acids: CAISESTDRNNEQFF.

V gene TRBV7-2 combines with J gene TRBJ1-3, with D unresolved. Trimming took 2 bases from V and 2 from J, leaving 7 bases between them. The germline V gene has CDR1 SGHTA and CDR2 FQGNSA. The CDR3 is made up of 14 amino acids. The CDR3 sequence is CASSLYRAGNTIYF. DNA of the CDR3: TGTGCCAGCAGCTTATACCGCGCTGGAAACACCATATATTTT.

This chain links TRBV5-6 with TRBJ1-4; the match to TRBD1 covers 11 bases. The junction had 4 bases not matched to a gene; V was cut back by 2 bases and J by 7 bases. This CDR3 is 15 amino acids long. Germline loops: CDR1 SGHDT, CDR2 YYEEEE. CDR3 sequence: CASSFIGTGGEKLFF. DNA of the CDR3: TGTGCCAGCAGCTTTATCGGGACAGGGGGTGAAAAACTGTTTTTT.

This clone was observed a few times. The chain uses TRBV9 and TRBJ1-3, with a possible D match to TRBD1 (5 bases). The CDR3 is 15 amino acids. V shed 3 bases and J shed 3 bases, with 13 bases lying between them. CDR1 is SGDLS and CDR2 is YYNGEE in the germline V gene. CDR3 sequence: CASSGEDKGGNTIYF. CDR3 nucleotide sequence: TGTGCCAGCAGCGGCGAGGACAAGGGTGGAAACACCATATATTTT.

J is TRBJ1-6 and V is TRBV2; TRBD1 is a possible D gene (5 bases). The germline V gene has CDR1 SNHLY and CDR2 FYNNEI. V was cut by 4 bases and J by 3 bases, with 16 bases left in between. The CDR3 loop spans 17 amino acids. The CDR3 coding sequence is TGTGCCAGCAGTGGGCGGGGGTCCTCCTTCTATAATTCACCCCTCCACTTT. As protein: CASSGRGSSFYNSPLHF.

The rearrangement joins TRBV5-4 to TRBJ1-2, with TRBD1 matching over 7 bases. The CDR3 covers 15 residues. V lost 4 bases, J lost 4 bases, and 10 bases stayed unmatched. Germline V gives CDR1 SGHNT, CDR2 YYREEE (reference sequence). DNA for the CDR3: TGTGCCAGCAGCCGAAAAGGGGGCGCATCCTATGGCTACACCTTC. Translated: CASSRKGGASYGYTF. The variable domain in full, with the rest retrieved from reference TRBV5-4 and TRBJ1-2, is ETGVTQSPTHLIKTRGQQVTLRCSSQSGHNTVSWYQQALGQGPQFIFQYYREEENGRGNFPPRFSGLQFPNYSSELNVNALELDDSALYLCASSRKGGASYGYTFGSGTRLTVV.

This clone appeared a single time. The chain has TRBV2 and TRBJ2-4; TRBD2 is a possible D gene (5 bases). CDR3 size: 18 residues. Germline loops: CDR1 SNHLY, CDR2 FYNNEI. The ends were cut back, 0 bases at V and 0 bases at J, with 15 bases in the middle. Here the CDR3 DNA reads TGTGCCAGCAGTGAAGCGCGGGTCAGATCAGCAGCCAAAAACATTCAGTACTTC. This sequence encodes CASSEARVRSAAKNIQYF.

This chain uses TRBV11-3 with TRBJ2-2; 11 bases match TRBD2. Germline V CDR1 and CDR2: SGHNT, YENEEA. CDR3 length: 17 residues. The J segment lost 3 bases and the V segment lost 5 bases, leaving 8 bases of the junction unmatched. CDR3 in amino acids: CASSQEGTSGYTGELFF. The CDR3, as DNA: TGTGCCAGCAGCCAGGAAGGGACTAGCGGATACACCGGGGAGCTGTTTTTT.

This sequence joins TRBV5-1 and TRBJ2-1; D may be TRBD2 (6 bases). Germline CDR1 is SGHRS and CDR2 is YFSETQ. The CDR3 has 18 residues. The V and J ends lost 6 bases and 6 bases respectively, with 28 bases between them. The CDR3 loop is CASTGDFGGPVGSNEQFF. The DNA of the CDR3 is TGCGCCAGCACTGGGGACTTCGGGGGTCCTGTCGGGTCCAATGAGCAGTTCTTC.

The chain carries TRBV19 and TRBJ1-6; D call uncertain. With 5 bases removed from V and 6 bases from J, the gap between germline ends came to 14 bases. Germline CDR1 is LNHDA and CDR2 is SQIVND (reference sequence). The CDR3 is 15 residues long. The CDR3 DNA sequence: TGTGCCAGTAGTGTTGGTTCGGGTCGTAATTCACCCCTCCACTTT. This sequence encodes CASSVGSGRNSPLHF.

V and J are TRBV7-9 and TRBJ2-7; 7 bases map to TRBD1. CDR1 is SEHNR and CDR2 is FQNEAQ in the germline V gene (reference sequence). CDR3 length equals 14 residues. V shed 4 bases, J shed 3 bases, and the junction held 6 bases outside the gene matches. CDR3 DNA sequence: TGTGCCAGCAGCTCTCGACAGGGTCTCTACGAGCAGTACTTC. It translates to CASSSRQGLYEQYF.

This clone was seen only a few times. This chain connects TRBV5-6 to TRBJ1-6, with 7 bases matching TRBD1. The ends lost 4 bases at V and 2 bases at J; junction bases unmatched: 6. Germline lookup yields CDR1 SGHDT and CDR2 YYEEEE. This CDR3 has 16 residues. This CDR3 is CASSKRGRTYNSPLHF. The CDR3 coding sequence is TGTGCCAGCAGCAAGAGGGGGCGGACCTATAATTCACCCCTCCACTTT. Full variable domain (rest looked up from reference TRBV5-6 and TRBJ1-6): DAGVTQSPTHLIKTRGQQVTLRCSPKSGHDTVSWYQQALGQGPQFIFQYYEEEERQRGNFPDRFSGHQFPNYSSELNVNALLLGDSALYLCASSKRGRTYNSPLHFGNGTRLTVT.

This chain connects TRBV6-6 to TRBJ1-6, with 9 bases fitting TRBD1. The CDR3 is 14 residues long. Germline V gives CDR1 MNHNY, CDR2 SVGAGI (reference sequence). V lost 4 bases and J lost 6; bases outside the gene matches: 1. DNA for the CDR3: TGTGCCAGCAGTTTGGGACAGGGTAATTCACCCCTCCACTTT. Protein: CASSLGQGNSPLHF.

CDR3 protein: CASSRAGPYSGNTIYF. The CDR3 DNA reads as TGTGCCAGCTCACGGGCGGGCCCCTACTCTGGAAACACCATATATTTT. The V gene is TRBV18, the J gene TRBJ1-3; D remains ambiguous. Germline V gene lookup returns CDR1 KGHSH and CDR2 LQKENI. CDR3 length: 16 amino acids. V dropped 4 bases and J dropped 0 bases, with 13 bases sitting between them. Full variable domain (remainder filled in from reference TRBV18 and TRBJ1-3): NAGVMQNPRHLVRRRGQEARLRCSPMKGHSHVYWYRQLPEEGLKFMVYLQKENIIDESGMPKERFSAEFPKEGPSILRIQQVVRGDSAAYFCASSRAGPYSGNTIYFGEGSWLTVV.

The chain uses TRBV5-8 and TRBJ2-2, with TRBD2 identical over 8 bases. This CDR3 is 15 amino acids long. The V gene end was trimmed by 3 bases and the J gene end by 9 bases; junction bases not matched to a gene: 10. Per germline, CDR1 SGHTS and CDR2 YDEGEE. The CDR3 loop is CASSSPGGGPRELFF. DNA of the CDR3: TGTGCCAGCAGCTCCCCCGGCGGGGGGCCGAGGGAGCTGTTTTTT.

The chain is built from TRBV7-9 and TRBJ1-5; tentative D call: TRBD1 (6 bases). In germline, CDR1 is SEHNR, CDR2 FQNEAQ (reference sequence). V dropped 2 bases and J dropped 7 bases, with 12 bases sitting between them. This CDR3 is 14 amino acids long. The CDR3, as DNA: TGTGCCAGCAGCTTAACAGGGTTCGGGCAGCCCCAGCATTTT. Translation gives CASSLTGFGQPQHF.